Listed below are T cell receptor beta chains from one sample, sequenced in a study of cytomegalovirus exposure and HLA in healthy donors. TCRdb keeps only in-frame clones here, not all; method: immunoSEQ multiplex PCR. Among 200,000 to 250,000 clones listed, approximately 80% were seen once. Material for sequencing was PBMCs. The receptor set was obtained from a man aged 45-60 years in good health and CMV-seronegative. Both conserved end residues are part of each CDR3. A D gene is named only where the DNA matches it firmly. Size is omitted from some rows. Given values are once, few, many or a class for expanded clones.

- TRBJ2-6 TRBV6-1 - TGTGCCAGCAGATCCGGGTCCTCTGGGGCCAACGTCCTGACTTTC CASRSGSSGANVLTF
- TRBJ1-5 TRBV5-5 - TGTGCCAGCAGCTTGTTTTCAGGGAGCAATCAGCCCCAGCATTTT CASSLFSGSNQPQHF
few TRBJ1-6 TRBV4-2 TRBD1 TGTGCCAGCAGCTTCTCGGAGGGACAGGGCAATTCACCCCTCCACTTT CASSFSEGQGNSPLHF
- TRBJ2-3 TRBV29-1 - TGCAGCGTTGGAGGCCGCACAGATACGCAGTATTTT CSVGGRTDTQYF
- TRBJ2-7 TRBV7-9 TRBD1 TGTGCCAGCAGCCCAGGGGGACAGGGAGGATCTGGCGAGCAGTACTTC CASSPGGQGGSGEQYF
- TRBJ1-2 TRBV28 - TGTGCCAGCAGTTTACAGGTTAGCTATGGCTACACCTTC CASSLQVSYGYTF
- TRBJ1-1 TRBV5-1 TRBD1 TGCGCCAGCAGCCCCGGGACAGGGTCCACTGAAGCTTTCTTT CASSPGTGSTEAFF
once TRBJ2-3 TRBV6-5 - TGTGCCAGCAGTTCTTGGACAGTAACAGATACGCAGTATTTT CASSSWTVTDTQYF
few TRBJ1-5 TRBV28 - TGTGCCAGCAGCTCTTATCAGCCCCAGCATTTT CASSSYQPQHF
few TRBJ2-5 TRBV4-2 - TGTGCCAGCAGCCAAGTTTCACTTGCGAACCAAGAGACCCAGTACTTC CASSQVSLANQETQYF
- TRBJ2-1 TRBV5-1 TRBD2 TGCGCCAGCAGCTTTTTCCCCGGGACTAGCGGGAACAATGAGCAGTTCTTC CASSFFPGTSGNNEQFF
few TRBJ2-2 TRBV9 TRBD1 TGTGCCTCCCGCGCCGGGACAGGGAACACCGGGGAGCTGTTTTTT CASRAGTGNTGELFF
few TRBJ1-4 TRBV18 - TGTGCCAGCTCACCCCTAGCAACTAATGAAAAACTGTTTTTT CASSPLATNEKLFF
- TRBJ2-5 TRBV15 TRBD2 TGTGCCACCAGCAGGGGACTAGTAACAGAGACCCAGTACTTC CATSRGLVTETQYF
- TRBJ1-1 TRBV29-1 - TGCAGCGTTGAACGGCCAGGGTACATGAACACTGAAGCTTTCTTT CSVERPGYMNTEAFF
- TRBJ2-7 TRBV19 - TGTGCCAGTAGCCGGTCCACTGCCCCCACCTACGAGCAGTACTTC CASSRSTAPTYEQYF
- TRBJ2-7 TRBV28 TRBD1 TGTGCCAGCAGGATCGGACAGGTAATCGGGGAGCAGTACTTC CASRIGQVIGEQYF
- TRBJ1-2 TRBV6-6 - TGTGCCAACTCGTTAGGACAGAACTATGGCTACACCTTC CANSLGQNYGYTF
many TRBJ2-2 TRBV5-4 TRBD1 TGTGCCAGCAGCTTTCAGGGGGTTAAGACCGGGGAGCTGTTTTTT CASSFQGVKTGELFF
once TRBJ2-7 TRBV20-1 - TGCAGTGCTAGAGCAGACTACGAGCAGTACTTC CSARADYEQYF
- TRBJ2-6 TRBV5-1 - TGCGCCAGCAGCTTGGAATCGGTTAAGAGCTCTGGGGCCAACGTCCTGACTTTC CASSLESVKSSGANVLTF
few TRBJ2-7 TRBV11-2 TRBD1 TGTGCCAGCACCCTGGGGGGACAGGGTCACGAGCAGTACTTC CASTLGGQGHEQYF
few TRBJ1-1 TRBV6-4 - TGTGCCAGCAGTGTCGAGGAGAACACTGAAGCTTTCTTT CASSVEENTEAFF
few TRBJ1-1 TRBV19 - TGTGCCAGTAGTTCTGCGGGACGCGGAGTTAAGAACACTGAAGCTTTCTTT CASSSAGRGVKNTEAFF
- TRBJ1-4 TRBV7-8 - TGTGCCAGCAGCCAGGGCCCGCGGGGGGAACTGTTTTTT CASSQGPRGELFF
- TRBJ1-4 TRBV11-2 - TGTGCCAGCAGCCCAGGGCTGAATGAAAAACTGTTTTTT CASSPGLNEKLFF
- TRBJ2-1 TRBV2 - TGTGCCAGCAGTGAAGGACAGACCTTAGGGAATGAGCAGTTCTTC CASSEGQTLGNEQFF
- TRBJ2-5 TRBV4-2 - TGTGCCAGCAGCCAAGCTACGACAGTGACCCAGTACTTC CASSQATTVTQYF
- TRBJ2-7 TRBV7-8 TRBD1 TGTGCCAGCAGCCAGCAGGGACAGCTATTCTACGAGCAGTACTTC CASSQQGQLFYEQYF
- TRBJ2-7 TRBV7-6 TRBD2 TGTGCCAGCAGCCCAACGTCACTAGCGGGAGGGCCGAAGCAGTACTTC CASSPTSLAGGPKQYF
- TRBJ2-1 TRBV19 - TGTGCCAGTAGTCCCCTTCTCTACAATGAGCAGTTCTTC CASSPLLYNEQFF
- TRBJ2-5 TRBV11-3 TRBD2 TGTGCCAGCAGCCTTTTCGGGGGGGATCAAGAGACCCAGTACTTC CASSLFGGDQETQYF
few TRBJ2-3 TRBV9 - TGTGCCAGCAGCTCCCGGACTCGCACAGATACGCAGTATTTT CASSSRTRTDTQYF
- TRBJ2-5 TRBV5-1 TRBD2 TGCGCCAGCAGCCGCACTAGCGGGATGGGGGGCGAGACCCAGTACTTC CASSRTSGMGGETQYF
once TRBJ1-5 TRBV6-1 - TGTGCCAGCAGTGAAGTGAGGGACAATCAGCCCCAGCATTTT CASSEVRDNQPQHF
- TRBJ2-7 TRBV7-2 - TGTGCCAGCAGCCTCCGACAGTCCGCGAACTACGAGCAGTACTTC CASSLRQSANYEQYF
- TRBJ2-1 TRBV30 TRBD2 TGTGCCTGCTCTAGCGGCTCCTACAATGAGCAGTTCTTC CACSSGSYNEQFF